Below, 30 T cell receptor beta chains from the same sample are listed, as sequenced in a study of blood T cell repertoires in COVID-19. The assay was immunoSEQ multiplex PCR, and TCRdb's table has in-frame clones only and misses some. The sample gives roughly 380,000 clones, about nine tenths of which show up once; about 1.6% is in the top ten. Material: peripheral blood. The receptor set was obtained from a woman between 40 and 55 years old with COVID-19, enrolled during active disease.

The CDR3 bases are TGTGCCAGCAGTTCACTACCCGGGATCTATGGCTACACCTTC. Translated: CASSSLPGIYGYTF. The chain couples TRBV28 to TRBJ1-2; D ambiguous. Germline V gives CDR1 MDHEN, CDR2 SYDVKM. Trimming took off 4 bases at V and 4 bases at J, with 13 bases between the two ends. CDR3 length: 14 residues.

Written as DNA, the CDR3 is TGTGCCAGTAGTATCGGGGGGCAGGGTCAGAGTGGCTACACCTTC. This gives the protein CASSIGGQGQSGYTF. The rearrangement uses TRBV19 and TRBJ1-2; TRBD1 is a possible D gene (6 bases). Trimming removed 3 bases at V and 7 bases at J, with 18 bases between. This CDR3 is 15 amino acids long. The germline V gene has CDR1 LNHDA and CDR2 SQIVND (reference sequence).

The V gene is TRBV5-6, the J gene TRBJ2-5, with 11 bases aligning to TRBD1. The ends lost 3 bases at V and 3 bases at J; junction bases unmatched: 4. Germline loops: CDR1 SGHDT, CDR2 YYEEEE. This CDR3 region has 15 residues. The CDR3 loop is CASSSGQGAEETQYF. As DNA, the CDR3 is TGTGCCAGCAGCTCCGGACAGGGGGCCGAAGAGACCCAGTACTTC.

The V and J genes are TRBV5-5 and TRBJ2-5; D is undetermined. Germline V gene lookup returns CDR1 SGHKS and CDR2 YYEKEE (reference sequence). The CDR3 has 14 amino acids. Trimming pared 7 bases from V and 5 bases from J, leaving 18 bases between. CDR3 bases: TGTGCCAGCCTTACCAGAGTGGGCCCGGAGACCCAGTACTTC. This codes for CASLTRVGPETQYF.

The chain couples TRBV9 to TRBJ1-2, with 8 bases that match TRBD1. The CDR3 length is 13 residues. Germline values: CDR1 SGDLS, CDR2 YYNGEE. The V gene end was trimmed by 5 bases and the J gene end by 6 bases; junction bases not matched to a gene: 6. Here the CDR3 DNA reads TGTGCCAGCAGGGCCGCAGGGGGCCATGGCTACACCTTC. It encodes CASRAAGGHGYTF.

The CDR3 DNA reads TGTGCCAGCAGTTACGGTCCTGCGCAGACTATAATGAACACTGAAGCTTTCTTT. Translation gives CASSYGPAQTIMNTEAFF. J is TRBJ1-1 and V is TRBV6-2 or TRBV6-3; D not resolved. Trimming pared 2 bases from V and 0 bases from J, leaving 19 bases between. Per germline, CDR1 MNHEY and CDR2 SVGEGT. The CDR3 length is 18 residues.

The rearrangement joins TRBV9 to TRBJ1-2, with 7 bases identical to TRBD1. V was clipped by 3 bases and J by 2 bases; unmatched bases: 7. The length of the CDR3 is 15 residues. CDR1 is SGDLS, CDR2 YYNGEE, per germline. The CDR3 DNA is TGTGCCAGCAGCGGGCCCAGAGGGGGCAACTATGGCTACACCTTC. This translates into CASSGPRGGNYGYTF. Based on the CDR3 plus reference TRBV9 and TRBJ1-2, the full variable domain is DSGVTQTPKHLITATGQRVTLRCSPRSGDLSVYWYQQSLDQGLQFLIQYYNGEERAKGNILERFSAQQFPDLHSELNLSSLELGDSALYFCASSGPRGGNYGYTFGSGTRLTVV.

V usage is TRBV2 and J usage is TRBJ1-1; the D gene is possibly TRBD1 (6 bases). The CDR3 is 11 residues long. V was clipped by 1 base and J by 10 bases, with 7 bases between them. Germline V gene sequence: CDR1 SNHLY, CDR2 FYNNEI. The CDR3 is CASSEGGRAFF. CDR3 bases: TGTGCCAGCAGTGAAGGGGGGCGAGCTTTCTTT.

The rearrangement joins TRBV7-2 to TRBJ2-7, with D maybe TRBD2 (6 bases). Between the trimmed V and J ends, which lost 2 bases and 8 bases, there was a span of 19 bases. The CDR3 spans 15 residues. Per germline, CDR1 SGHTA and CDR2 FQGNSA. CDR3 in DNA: TGTGCCAGCAGCTTAATAGGCGGGACGAACACTAAGCAGTACTTC. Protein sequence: CASSLIGGTNTKQYF.

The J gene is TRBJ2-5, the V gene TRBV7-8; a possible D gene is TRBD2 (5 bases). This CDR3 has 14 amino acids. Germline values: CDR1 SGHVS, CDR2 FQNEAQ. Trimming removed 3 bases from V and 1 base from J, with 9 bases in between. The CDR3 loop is CASSFNGIQETQYF. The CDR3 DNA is TGTGCCAGCAGCTTTAACGGGATCCAAGAGACCCAGTACTTC.

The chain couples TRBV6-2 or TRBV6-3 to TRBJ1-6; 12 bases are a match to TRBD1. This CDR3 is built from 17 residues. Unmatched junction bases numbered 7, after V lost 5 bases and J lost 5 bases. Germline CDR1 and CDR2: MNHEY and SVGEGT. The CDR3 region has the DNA TGTGCCAGCAGTCCCAAGGGACAGGGGGCGAATAATTCACCCCTCCACTTT. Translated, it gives CASSPKGQGANNSPLHF.

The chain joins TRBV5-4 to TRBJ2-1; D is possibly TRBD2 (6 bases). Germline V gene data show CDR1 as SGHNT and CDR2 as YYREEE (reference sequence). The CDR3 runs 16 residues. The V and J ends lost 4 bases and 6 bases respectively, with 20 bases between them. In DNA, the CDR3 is TGTGCCAGCAGCCCTTCACTAGCCCCACGGGGCAATGAGCAGTTCTTC. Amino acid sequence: CASSPSLAPRGNEQFF.

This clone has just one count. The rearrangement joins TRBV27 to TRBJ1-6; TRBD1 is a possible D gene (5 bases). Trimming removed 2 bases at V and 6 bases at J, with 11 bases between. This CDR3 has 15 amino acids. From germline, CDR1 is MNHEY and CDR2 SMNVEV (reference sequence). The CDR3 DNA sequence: TGTGCCAGCAGTTTACGGGGGATGATTAATTCACCCCTCCACTTT. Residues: CASSLRGMINSPLHF.

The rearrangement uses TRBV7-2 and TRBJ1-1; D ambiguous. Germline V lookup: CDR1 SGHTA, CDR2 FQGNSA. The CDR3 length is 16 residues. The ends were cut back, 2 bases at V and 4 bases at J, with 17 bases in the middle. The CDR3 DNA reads TGTGCCAGCAGCTTAACCGCTGGCGGGTCGGGCACTGAAGCTTTCTTT. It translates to CASSLTAGGSGTEAFF.

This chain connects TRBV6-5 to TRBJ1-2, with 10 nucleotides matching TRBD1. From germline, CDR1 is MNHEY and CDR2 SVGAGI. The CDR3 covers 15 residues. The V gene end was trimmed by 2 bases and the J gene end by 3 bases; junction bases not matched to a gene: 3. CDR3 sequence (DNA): TGTGCCAGCAGTTACCAGGGGACAGGGGACTATGGCTACACCTTC. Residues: CASSYQGTGDYGYTF.

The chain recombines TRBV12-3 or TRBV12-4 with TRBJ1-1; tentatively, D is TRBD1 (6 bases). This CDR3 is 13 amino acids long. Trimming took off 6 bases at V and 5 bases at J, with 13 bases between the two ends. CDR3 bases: TGTGCCAGCAGCAAGGGGGGGGTTACTGAAGCTTTCTTT. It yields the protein CASSKGGVTEAFF.

The CDR3 nucleotides read TGCGCCAGCAGCCCCAGCCGGCAGGCCCACAATGAGCAGTTCTTC. Translation gives CASSPSRQAHNEQFF. The chain recombines TRBV4-3 with TRBJ2-1; D not resolved. This CDR3 has 15 amino acids. Germline V lookup: CDR1 LGHNA, CDR2 YSLEER. Trimming took off 4 bases at V and 5 bases at J, with 15 bases between the two ends.

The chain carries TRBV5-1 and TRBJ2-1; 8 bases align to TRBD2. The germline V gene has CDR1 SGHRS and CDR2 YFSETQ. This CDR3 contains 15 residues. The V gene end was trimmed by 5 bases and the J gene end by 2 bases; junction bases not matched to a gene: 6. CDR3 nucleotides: TGCGCCAGCAGTTACCCGGGAGGGCCCTACAATGAGCAGTTCTTC. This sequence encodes CASSYPGGPYNEQFF.

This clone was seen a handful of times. The CDR3 sequence is CASSLGAPGDNSPLHF. The CDR3 bases are TGTGCCAGCAGCTTGGGTGCCCCCGGAGATAATTCACCCCTCCACTTT. The chain recombines TRBV5-6 with TRBJ1-6; D unresolved. Trimming stripped 0 bases from V and 5 bases from J, with 12 bases between. The CDR3 is made up of 16 amino acids. Germline V gene data show CDR1 as SGHDT and CDR2 as YYEEEE.

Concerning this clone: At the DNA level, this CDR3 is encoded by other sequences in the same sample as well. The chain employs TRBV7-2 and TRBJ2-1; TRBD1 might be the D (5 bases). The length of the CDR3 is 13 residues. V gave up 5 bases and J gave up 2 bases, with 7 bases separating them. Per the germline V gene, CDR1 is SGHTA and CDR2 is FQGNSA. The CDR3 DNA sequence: TGTGCCAGCAGCCCAGGGACCTACAATGAGCAGTTCTTC. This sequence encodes CASSPGTYNEQFF.

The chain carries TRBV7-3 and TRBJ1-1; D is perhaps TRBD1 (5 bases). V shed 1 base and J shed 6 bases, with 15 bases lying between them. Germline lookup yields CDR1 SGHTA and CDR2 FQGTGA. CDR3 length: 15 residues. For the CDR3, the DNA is TGTGCCAGCAGCTTAAACCCGGGGGGAAGCTCTGAAGCTTTCTTT. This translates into CASSLNPGGSSEAFF.

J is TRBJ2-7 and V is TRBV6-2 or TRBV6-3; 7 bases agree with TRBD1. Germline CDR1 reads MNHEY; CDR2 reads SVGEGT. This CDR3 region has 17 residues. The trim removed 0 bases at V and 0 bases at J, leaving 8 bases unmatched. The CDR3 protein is CASSYSISGTDSYEQYF. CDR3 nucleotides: TGTGCCAGCAGTTACTCGATTAGTGGGACAGACTCCTACGAGCAGTACTTC.

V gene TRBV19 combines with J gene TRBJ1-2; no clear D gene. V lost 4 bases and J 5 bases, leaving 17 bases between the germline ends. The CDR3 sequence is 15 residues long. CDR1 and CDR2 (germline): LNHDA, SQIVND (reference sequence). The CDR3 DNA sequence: TGTGCCAGTAGTACCCCTGTGGGAGTGGGATATGGCTACACCTTC. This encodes CASSTPVGVGYGYTF.

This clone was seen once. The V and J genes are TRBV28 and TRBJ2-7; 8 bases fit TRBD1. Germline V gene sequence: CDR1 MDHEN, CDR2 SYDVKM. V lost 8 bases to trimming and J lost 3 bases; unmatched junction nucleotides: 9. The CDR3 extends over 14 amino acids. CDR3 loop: CASRGQGGNYEQYF. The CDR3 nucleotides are TGTGCCAGCCGTGGACAGGGAGGAAACTACGAGCAGTACTTC.

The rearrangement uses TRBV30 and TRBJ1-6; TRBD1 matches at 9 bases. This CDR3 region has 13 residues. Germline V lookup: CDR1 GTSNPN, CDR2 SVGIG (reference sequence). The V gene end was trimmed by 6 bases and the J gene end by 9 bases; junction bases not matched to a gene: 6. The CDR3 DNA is TGTGCCTGCAGGACAGGGGTTGTTTCACCCCTCCACTTT. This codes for CACRTGVVSPLHF.

CDR3 in amino acids: CASSLALRNTEAFF. The CDR3 DNA is TGTGCCAGCAGCTTAGCTCTACGGAACACTGAAGCTTTCTTT. The gene calls are TRBV7-8 and TRBJ1-1; no reliable D call. Germline loops: CDR1 SGHVS, CDR2 FQNEAQ. This CDR3 has 14 amino acids. Trimming pared 0 bases from V and 1 base from J, leaving 6 bases between. The full variable domain, in which reference TRBV7-8 and TRBJ1-1 provide the parts outside the CDR3, is GAGVSQSPRYKVAKRGQDVALRCDPISGHVSLFWYQQALGQGPEFLTYFQNEAQLDKSGLPSDRFFAERPEGSVSTLKIQRTQQEDSAVYLCASSLALRNTEAFFGQGTRLTVV.

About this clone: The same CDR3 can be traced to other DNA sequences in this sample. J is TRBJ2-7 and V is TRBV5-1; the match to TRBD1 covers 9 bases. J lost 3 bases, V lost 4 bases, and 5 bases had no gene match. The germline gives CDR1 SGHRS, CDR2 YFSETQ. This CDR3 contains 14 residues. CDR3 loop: CASSPGQGGYEQYF. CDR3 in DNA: TGCGCCAGCAGCCCGGGACAGGGAGGCTACGAGCAGTACTTC.

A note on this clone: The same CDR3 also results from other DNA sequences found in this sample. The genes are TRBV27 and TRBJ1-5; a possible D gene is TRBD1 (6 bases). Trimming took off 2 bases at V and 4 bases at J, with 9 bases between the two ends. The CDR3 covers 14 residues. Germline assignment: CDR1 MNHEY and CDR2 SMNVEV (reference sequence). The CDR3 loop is CASSLTGINQPQHF. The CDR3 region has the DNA TGTGCCAGCAGTTTAACAGGGATTAATCAGCCCCAGCATTTT.

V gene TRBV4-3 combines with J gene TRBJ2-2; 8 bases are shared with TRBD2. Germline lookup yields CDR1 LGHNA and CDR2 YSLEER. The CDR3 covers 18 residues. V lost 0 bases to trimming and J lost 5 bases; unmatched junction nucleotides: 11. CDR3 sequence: CASSQDTIGLAYTGELFF. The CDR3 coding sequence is TGCGCCAGCAGCCAAGATACGATCGGACTAGCATATACCGGGGAGCTGTTTTTT.

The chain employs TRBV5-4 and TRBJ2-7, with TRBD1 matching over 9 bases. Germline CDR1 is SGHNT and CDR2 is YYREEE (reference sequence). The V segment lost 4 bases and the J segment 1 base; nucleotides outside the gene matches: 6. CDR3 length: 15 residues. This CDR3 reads CASSMRQGGSYEQYF. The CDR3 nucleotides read TGTGCCAGCAGCATGAGACAGGGGGGTTCCTACGAGCAGTACTTC. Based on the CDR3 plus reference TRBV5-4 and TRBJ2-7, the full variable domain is ETGVTQSPTHLIKTRGQQVTLRCSSQSGHNTVSWYQQALGQGPQFIFQYYREEENGRGNFPPRFSGLQFPNYSSELNVNALELDDSALYLCASSMRQGGSYEQYFGPGTRLTVT.